A single T cell receptor (beta chain) is shown here with its context. This clone's antigen is unknown. No base quality values were provided; no much bigger clone lies one nucleotide off. TCRbeta CDR3 regions were amplified from genomic DNA using the immunoSEQ Assay, a bias-controlled multiplex PCR. Per the authors' processing: The number of nucleated cells in each sample was estimated by amplification of reference gene primers within the assay. To quantify the absolute abundance of each unique TCRbeta CDR3 rearrangement, sequence reads were collapsed and filtered. For each sample, productive Simpson clonality was calculated by taking the square root of Simpson's diversity index across productive rearrangements. The immuneACCESS repertoire file appears here via TCRdb, limited to in-frame rearrangements. These files lack a portion of the clones; in checked studies, under half of the deficit traces to unresolved V genes, and the cause of the others is not known. V and J calls plus clone size are reproduced from that table; the DNA served to infer D and trimming. The sample table lists around 150,000 clones, around nine tenths of them with a count of one. Around 4.6% of the sample goes to the ten largest clones.

Collaborating institutions collected whole blood in K2EDTA tubes following their own protocols. For TCRbeta analysis, collaborator samples were shipped as frozen whole blood, as isolated PBMCs, or as DNA extracted from either sample type. This sample was included in a study of blood T cell repertoires in COVID-19 (dated by TCRdb to 2018 to 2021). Describing the broader study: The collaborator samples originated in the United States, Italy and Spain and spanned the acute and convalescent phases of COVID-19. The material from the prospective study consisted of cDNA or gDNA derived from T cells, B-cell-depleted T cells, or PBMCs. Subjects who had been exposed to COVID-19, were actively infected with it, or had recovered from it provided the deeply sampled blood TCRbeta repertoires that made up the dataset. The repertoires were made available in a free public database intended to serve as a resource for research on the immune response to SARS-CoV-2. The samples were drawn from two sources: the first 160 participants of the ongoing ImmuneRACE study, and 1,254 subjects contributed by 6 global collaborators. Nearly every sample came with metadata listing a de-identified subject ID, COVID-19 status, age in years and sex. Where available, HLA class I and class II types were taken from metadata supplied by the sample provider and were not determined by assay-based typing.

Its CDR3 holds 15 amino acids, cysteine through phenylalanine. Here the CDR3 DNA is all that survives: 45 bases in frame from base 1. For this chain, trimming is 5 bases at the V end and 5 bases at the J end, and the number of junction bases without a gene match is 11. From a lookup of the germline V gene (reference sequence), CDR1 and CDR2 are LNHDA and SQIVND. General conclusions and limits of the study: The amount of clinical and demographic metadata varied by source and participant and was provided uncurated.

This clonotype was sampled from a human donor in a cohort sampled during active COVID-19. Source material: peripheral blood. The chain is made from TRBV19 and TRBJ2-7; the central 8 bases match TRBD2. The DNA is as follows: TGTGCCAGTAGTCCGGGGGGGGTCAGAGGCCACGAGCAGTACTTC. Its coded protein is CASSPGGVRGHEQYF.